This T cell receptor beta chain is drawn from a study of control samples from healthy donors and cancer patients. The method was immunoSEQ multiplex PCR; TCRdb's version includes in-frame clones alone and lacks a portion of them. The sample consists of tens of thousands of clones, around four fifths of them appearing once. The CDR3 has 22 amino acids. Sample: blood. J is TRBJ2-1 and V is TRBV1; the table names TRBD2, a call not compared with the DNA. TRBV1 is a pseudogene segment. The clonotype comes from a man aged 60 to 69 in good health. CDR3 amino acids: CTSSQVTTAGGLPPGLYNEQFF. CDR3 sequence (DNA): TGCACCAGCAGCCAGGTAACTACGGCGGGAGGTTTGCCCCCCGGTCTCTACAATGAGCAGTTCTTC.